This T cell receptor (beta chain) stems from a study of blood T cell repertoires in COVID-19. Study background: The United States, Italy and Spain supplied acute and convalescent COVID-19 samples.

CDR1 is SGHAT, CDR2 FQNNGV, per germline. CDR3 size: 16 residues. V was clipped by 8 bases and J by 5 bases; unmatched bases: 12. Clinical histories supplied by participants themselves formed the basis of cohort assignment. In its sample, this clone was seen a few times. Data came from immunoSEQ multiplex PCR; TCRdb stores just in-frame clones and leaves some out. The sample yields a few hundred thousand clones, more than 75% seen once. The receptor's source is a woman in her 50s who had been exposed to COVID-19. The sequencing input was PBMCs or T cells enriched from blood (not recorded which). The chain joins TRBV11-2 to TRBJ1-6; 7 positions agree with TRBD1. CDR3 coding DNA: TGTGCCAGCCGGACAGGTCCGACTCTCGATAATTCACCCCTCCACTTT. As protein: CASRTGPTLDNSPLHF.